One sample yielded the 25 T cell receptor beta chains listed below, sequenced in a study of blood T cell repertoires in COVID-19. The table came from immunoSEQ multiplex PCR; TCRdb's copy has only in-frame clones and leaves some out. The table includes fewer than 400,000 clones, about 85% detected once. Material: peripheral blood. The receptors originated from a woman younger than 35 with acute or convalescent COVID-19.

V gene TRBV5-1 combines with J gene TRBJ2-3; weak D call: TRBD2 (5 bases). This CDR3 contains 15 residues. V lost 3 bases and J 0 bases, leaving 11 bases between the germline ends. Germline V lookup: CDR1 SGHRS, CDR2 YFSETQ. The CDR3, as DNA: TGCGCCAGCAGCTCTAGCCCTGTTAGCACAGATACGCAGTATTTT. It codes for CASSSSPVSTDTQYF.

This chain connects TRBV7-3 to TRBJ1-1; D is unclear. The CDR3 contains 13 residues. CDR1 and CDR2 from the germline V gene are SGHTA and FQGTGA. V was pared by 4 bases and J by 6 bases, with 12 bases between. CDR3 region: CASSSTGLAEAFF. As DNA, the CDR3 is TGTGCCAGCAGCTCGACGGGTCTCGCTGAAGCTTTCTTT.

In this sample, this clone turned up once. The chain links TRBV27 to TRBJ2-7, with TRBD1 matching over 9 bases. CDR1 is MNHEY, CDR2 SMNVEV, per germline (reference sequence). This CDR3 spans 15 amino acids. V was pared by 6 bases and J by 3 bases, with 9 bases of the junction left unmatched. CDR3 bases: TGTGCCAGCAGCACTAGACAGGGGGTGATCTACGAGCAGTACTTC. It codes for CASSTRQGVIYEQYF.

This clone was observed a single time. V usage is TRBV20-1 and J usage is TRBJ2-3; tentatively, D is TRBD1 (5 bases). Germline assignment: CDR1 DFQATT and CDR2 SNEGSKA (reference sequence). Trimming removed 5 bases at V and 9 bases at J, with 9 bases between. CDR3 size: 10 residues. The CDR3, as DNA: TGCAGTGCTCAGGGCATCACGCAGTATTTT. This gives the protein CSAQGITQYF.

The table lists this clone with a count of one. The chain combines TRBV30 with TRBJ2-1; D possibly corresponds to TRBD2 (5 bases). The CDR3 has 12 amino acids. The V gene's germline CDR1 is GTSNPN and CDR2 SVGIG (reference sequence). With 5 bases removed from V and 8 bases from J, the gap between germline ends came to 13 bases. The CDR3 protein is CAWGPGGHEQFF. The DNA for the CDR3 is TGTGCCTGGGGTCCTGGAGGTCATGAGCAGTTCTTC. Based on the CDR3 plus reference TRBV30 and TRBJ2-1, the full variable domain is SQTIHQWPATLVQPVGSPLSLECTVEGTSNPNLYWYRQAAGRGLQLLFYSVGIGQISSEVPQNLSASRPQDRQFILSSKKLLLSDSGFYLCAWGPGGHEQFFGPGTRLTVL.

This chain joins TRBV19 and TRBJ1-4, with TRBD1 matching over 11 bases. Trimming took 7 bases from V and 1 from J; bases not matched to a gene: 8. The germline V gene encodes CDR1 LNHDA and CDR2 SQIVND (reference sequence). CDR3 length equals 17 residues. The CDR3 here is CASTERGQGGTNEKLFF. For the CDR3, the DNA is TGTGCCAGTACCGAAAGGGGACAGGGGGGAACTAATGAAAAACTGTTTTTT.

In this sample, this clone turned up a few times. The chain links TRBV28 to TRBJ2-1, with TRBD2 matching 9 bases. V lost 6 bases and J lost 4; bases outside the gene matches: 4. This CDR3 has 14 amino acids. Germline V gene data show CDR1 as MDHEN and CDR2 as SYDVKM. CDR3 nucleotides: TGTGCCAGCAGAAGGACTAGCGAGTACAATGAGCAGTTCTTC. This sequence encodes CASRRTSEYNEQFF.

The V gene is TRBV5-1, the J gene TRBJ1-2; TRBD1 agrees at 7 bases. The CDR3 consists of 17 residues. Per germline, CDR1 SGHRS and CDR2 YFSETQ. V dropped 6 bases and J dropped 0; count of bases not matched to a gene: 14. This CDR3 reads CASNLNPGTATNYGYTF. As DNA, the CDR3 is TGCGCCAGCAACCTCAACCCCGGGACAGCGACTAACTATGGCTACACCTTC.

The chain links TRBV5-6 to TRBJ2-1, with D possibly matching TRBD1 (7 bases). The germline CDR1 and CDR2 sequences are SGHDT and YYEEEE. The V and J ends lost 1 base and 12 bases respectively, with 14 bases between them. This CDR3 region has 13 residues. CDR3 bases: TGTGCCAGCAGCTTGACAGGGGAGGAAGGGCAGTTCTTC. This translates into CASSLTGEEGQFF.

The chain links TRBV29-1 to TRBJ2-1; a possible D gene is TRBD1 (5 bases). The CDR3 extends over 11 amino acids. V dropped 4 bases and J dropped 10 bases, with 11 bases sitting between them. Germline assignment: CDR1 SQVTM and CDR2 ANQGSEA. The CDR3 region is CSVGGLGEQFF. DNA of the CDR3: TGCAGCGTTGGGGGCCTCGGAGAGCAGTTCTTC.

This clone appeared a single time. The CDR3 coding sequence is TGTGCCTGGAGGACAGGGGGAACTGGAAACACCATATATTTT. Translated: CAWRTGGTGNTIYF. The chain couples TRBV30 to TRBJ1-3; 9 nucleotides align to TRBD1. Germline values: CDR1 GTSNPN, CDR2 SVGIG (reference sequence). The CDR3 loop spans 14 amino acids. V trimming: 3 bases; J trimming: 2 bases; junction bases outside the gene matches: 2.

V and J are TRBV30 and TRBJ2-3; unclear D gene. The CDR3 runs to 14 residues. CDR1 is GTSNPN and CDR2 is SVGIG in the germline V gene (reference sequence). The V end lost 4 bases, the J end lost 0 bases, and 11 bases lay between the germline ends. The CDR3 bases are TGTGCCTGGAATTGGCAGTTTAGCACAGATACGCAGTATTTT. It codes for CAWNWQFSTDTQYF.

This clone was recorded a few times. DNA for the CDR3: TGTGCCAGCAGGGGGAGCCAAGACCTAAATAATTCACCCCTCCACTTT. The encoded protein is CASRGSQDLNNSPLHF. The rearrangement joins TRBV27 to TRBJ1-6; no firm D call. Germline values: CDR1 MNHEY, CDR2 SMNVEV (reference sequence). Trimming took off 6 bases at V and 5 bases at J, with 17 bases between the two ends. This CDR3 has 16 amino acids.

There are a few counts of this clone. The V and J genes are TRBV13 and TRBJ2-1; 8 nucleotides agree with TRBD1. J was trimmed by 6 bases and V by 5 bases; bases with no gene match: 9. The CDR3 sequence is 15 residues long. Germline CDR1 reads PRHDT; CDR2 reads FYEKMQ (reference sequence). The CDR3 sequence is CASSPRQGRSNEQFF. CDR3 DNA sequence: TGTGCCAGCAGCCCCCGACAGGGGAGAAGCAATGAGCAGTTCTTC. Full variable domain (rest looked up from reference TRBV13 and TRBJ2-1): AAGVIQSPRHLIKEKRETATLKCYPIPRHDTVYWYQQGPGQDPQFLISFYEKMQSDKGSIPDRFSAQQFSDYHSELNMSSLELGDSALYFCASSPRQGRSNEQFFGPGTRLTVL.

The V and J genes are TRBV24-1 and TRBJ2-7, with 14 bases aligning to TRBD2. V lost 3 bases and J lost 3; bases outside the gene matches: 3. Germline CDR1 and CDR2: KGHDR and SFDVKD. The CDR3 has 16 amino acids. The CDR3 loop is CATSDRGTSGSYEQYF. CDR3 nucleotides: TGTGCCACCAGTGATCGGGGGACTAGCGGGAGCTACGAGCAGTACTTC.

V usage is TRBV19 and J usage is TRBJ2-2, with 9 bases fitting TRBD2. In germline, CDR1 is LNHDA, CDR2 SQIVND (reference sequence). The CDR3 loop spans 15 amino acids. After removal of 4 bases from V and 9 bases from J, the junction contained 9 bases not matched to a gene. CDR3 region: CASSKPGLAGRELFF. The CDR3 coding sequence is TGTGCCAGTAGTAAACCGGGACTAGCAGGGCGGGAGCTGTTTTTT.

This clone was counted a single time. J is TRBJ1-1 and V is TRBV9; D is perhaps TRBD1 (6 bases). Per the germline V gene, CDR1 is SGDLS and CDR2 is YYNGEE. V lost 0 bases and J 1 base, leaving 10 bases between the germline ends. The CDR3 has 15 amino acids. DNA for the CDR3: TGTGCCAGCAGCGTAGATGTCAGGGGGAACACTGAAGCTTTCTTT. Residues: CASSVDVRGNTEAFF.

J is TRBJ2-5 and V is TRBV14, with D possibly matching TRBD1 (5 bases). Trimming pared 0 bases from V and 1 base from J, leaving 12 bases between. The CDR3 is 16 amino acids. The V gene's germline CDR1 is SGHDN and CDR2 FVKESK. The CDR3 protein is CASSQETPGPQETQYF. As DNA, the CDR3 is TGTGCCAGCAGCCAAGAAACGCCAGGGCCCCAAGAGACCCAGTACTTC.

The chain has TRBV12-3 or TRBV12-4 and TRBJ1-2, with TRBD1 as a possible D gene (5 bases). The CDR3 runs to 13 residues. The V gene lost 8 bases and the J gene lost 2 bases, with 12 bases spanning the gap. CDR3 residues: CASRNPGNYGYTF. The CDR3 nucleotides read TGTGCCAGCCGAAACCCAGGGAACTATGGCTACACCTTC.

This rearrangement joins TRBV24-1 to TRBJ1-1, with a possible D match to TRBD1 (6 bases). Germline CDR1 and CDR2: KGHDR and SFDVKD. The V end lost 9 bases, the J end lost 5 bases, and 15 bases lay between the germline ends. CDR3 length equals 13 residues. The CDR3 loop reads CATADSSRTEAFF. The CDR3 DNA is TGTGCCACCGCGGACAGTTCTCGGACTGAAGCTTTCTTT.

The chain recombines TRBV28 with TRBJ2-3; 11 bases align to TRBD2. The CDR3 length is 16 residues. The V segment lost 3 bases and the J segment 7 bases; nucleotides outside the gene matches: 9. Per germline, CDR1 MDHEN and CDR2 SYDVKM. DNA for the CDR3: TGTGCCAGCAGTTTTAGGGGACTAGCGGCGCCTAATACGCAGTATTTT. Amino acids: CASSFRGLAAPNTQYF.

The chain links TRBV6-6 to TRBJ2-3; tentative D call: TRBD1 (5 bases). The germline V gene encodes CDR1 MNHNY and CDR2 SVGAGI (reference sequence). The CDR3 length is 14 residues. V lost 10 bases and J 3 bases, leaving 17 bases between the germline ends. The CDR3 loop reads CAIKGRRETDTQYF. The CDR3 DNA is TGTGCCATTAAGGGGCGTAGGGAAACAGATACGCAGTATTTT.

This clone showed up just a few times. This chain connects TRBV2 to TRBJ1-5, with D unresolved. This CDR3 has 15 amino acids. The ends were cut back, 6 bases at V and 2 bases at J, with 14 bases in the middle. From germline, CDR1 is SNHLY and CDR2 FYNNEI. CDR3 nucleotide sequence: TGTGCCAGCAGACCGGGAGGGTTTCGCAATCAGCCCCAGCATTTT. Its protein product is CASRPGGFRNQPQHF.

The chain uses TRBV24-1 and TRBJ2-7; tentatively, D is TRBD1 (6 bases). Germline V gives CDR1 KGHDR, CDR2 SFDVKD. The length of the CDR3 is 15 residues. Trimming took 4 bases from V and 0 from J, leaving 12 bases between them. CDR3 sequence: CATSDTTGSSYEQYF. CDR3 DNA sequence: TGTGCCACCAGTGACACCACAGGGAGCTCCTACGAGCAGTACTTC.

This chain uses TRBV12-3 or TRBV12-4 with TRBJ1-2; D ambiguous. V lost 3 bases and J lost 3, with 8 bases in between. The CDR3 has 13 residues. CDR3 amino acids: CASSFNGDYGYTF. In nucleotides, the CDR3 is TGTGCCAGCAGTTTCAACGGGGACTATGGCTACACCTTC.